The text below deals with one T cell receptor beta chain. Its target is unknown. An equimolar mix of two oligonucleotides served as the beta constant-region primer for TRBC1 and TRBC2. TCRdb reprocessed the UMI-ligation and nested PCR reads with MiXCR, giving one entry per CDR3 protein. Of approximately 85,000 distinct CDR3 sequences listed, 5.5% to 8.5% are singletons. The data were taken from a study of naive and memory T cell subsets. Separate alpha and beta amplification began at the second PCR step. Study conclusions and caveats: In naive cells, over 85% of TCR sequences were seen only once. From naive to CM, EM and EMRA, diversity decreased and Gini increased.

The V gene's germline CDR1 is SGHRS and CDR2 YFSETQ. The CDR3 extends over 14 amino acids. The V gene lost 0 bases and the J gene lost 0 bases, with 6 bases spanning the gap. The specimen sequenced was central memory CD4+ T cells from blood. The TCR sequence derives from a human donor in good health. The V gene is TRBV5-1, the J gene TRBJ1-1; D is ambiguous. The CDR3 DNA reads TGCGCCAGCAGCTTGGGAGTCATGAACACTGAAGCTTTCTTT. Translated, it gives CASSLGVMNTEAFF.